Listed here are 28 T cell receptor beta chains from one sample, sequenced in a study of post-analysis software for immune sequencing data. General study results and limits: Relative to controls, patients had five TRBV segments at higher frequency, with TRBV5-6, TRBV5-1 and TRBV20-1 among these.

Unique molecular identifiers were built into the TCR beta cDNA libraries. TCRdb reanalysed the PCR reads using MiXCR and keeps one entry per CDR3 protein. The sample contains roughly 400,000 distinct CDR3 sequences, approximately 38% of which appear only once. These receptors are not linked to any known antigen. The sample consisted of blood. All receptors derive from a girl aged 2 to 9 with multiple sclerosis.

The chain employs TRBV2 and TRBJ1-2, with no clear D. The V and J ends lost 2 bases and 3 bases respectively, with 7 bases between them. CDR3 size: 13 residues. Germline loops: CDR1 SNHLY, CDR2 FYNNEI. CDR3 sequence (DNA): TGTGCCAGCAGTGAACAGGATGACTATGGCTACACCTTC. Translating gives CASSEQDDYGYTF.

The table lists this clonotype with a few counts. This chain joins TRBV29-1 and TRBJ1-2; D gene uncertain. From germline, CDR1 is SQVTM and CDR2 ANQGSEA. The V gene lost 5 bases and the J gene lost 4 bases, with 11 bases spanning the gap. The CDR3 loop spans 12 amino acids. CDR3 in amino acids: CSVKGPPYGYTF. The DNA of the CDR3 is TGCAGCGTTAAAGGGCCCCCCTATGGCTACACCTTC.

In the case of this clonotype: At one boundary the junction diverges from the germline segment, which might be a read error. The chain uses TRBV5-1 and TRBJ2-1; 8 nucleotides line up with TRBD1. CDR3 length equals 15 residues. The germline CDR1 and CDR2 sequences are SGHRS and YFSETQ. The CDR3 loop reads CVSSYRTGNYNEQFF. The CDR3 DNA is TGCGTCAGCAGCTACCGGACAGGGAACTACAATGAGCAGTTCTTC.

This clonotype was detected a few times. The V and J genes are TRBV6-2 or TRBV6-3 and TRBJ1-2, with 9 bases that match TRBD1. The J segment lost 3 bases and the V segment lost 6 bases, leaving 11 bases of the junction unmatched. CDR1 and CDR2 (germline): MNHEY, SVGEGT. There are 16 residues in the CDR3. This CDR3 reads CASRNRDRDGDYGYTF. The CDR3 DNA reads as TGTGCCAGCAGAAACCGGGACAGGGACGGAGACTATGGCTACACCTTC.

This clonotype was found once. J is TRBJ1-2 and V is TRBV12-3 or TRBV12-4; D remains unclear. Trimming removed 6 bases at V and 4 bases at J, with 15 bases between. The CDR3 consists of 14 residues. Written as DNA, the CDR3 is TGTGCCAGCAGCTTCGACGGCGGATTCTATGGCTACACCTTC. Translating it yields CASSFDGGFYGYTF.

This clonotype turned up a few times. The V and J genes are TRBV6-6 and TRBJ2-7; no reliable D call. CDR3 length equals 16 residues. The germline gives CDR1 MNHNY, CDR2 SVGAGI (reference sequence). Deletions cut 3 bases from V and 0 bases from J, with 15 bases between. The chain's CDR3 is CASSYNLAGSSYEQYF. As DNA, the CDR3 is TGTGCCAGCAGTTATAACCTGGCCGGTAGCTCCTACGAGCAGTACTTC.

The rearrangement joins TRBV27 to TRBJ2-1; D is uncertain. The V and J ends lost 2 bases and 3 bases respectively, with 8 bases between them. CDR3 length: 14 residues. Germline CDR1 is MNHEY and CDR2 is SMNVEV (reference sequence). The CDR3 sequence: CASSLDSVYNEQFF. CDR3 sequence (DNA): TGTGCCAGCAGTTTAGACTCCGTCTACAATGAGCAGTTCTTC.

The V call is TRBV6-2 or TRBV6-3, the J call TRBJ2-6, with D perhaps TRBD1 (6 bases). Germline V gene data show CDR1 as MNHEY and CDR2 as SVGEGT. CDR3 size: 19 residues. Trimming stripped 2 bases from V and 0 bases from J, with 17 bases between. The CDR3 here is CASSYRWTAPSSGANVLTF. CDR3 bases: TGTGCCAGCAGTTACCGATGGACAGCCCCCTCCTCTGGGGCCAACGTCCTGACTTTC.

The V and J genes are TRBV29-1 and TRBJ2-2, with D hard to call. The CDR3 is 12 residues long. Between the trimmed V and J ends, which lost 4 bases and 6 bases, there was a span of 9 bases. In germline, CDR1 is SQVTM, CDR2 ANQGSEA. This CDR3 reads CSVGSTPGELFF. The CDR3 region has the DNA TGCAGCGTTGGCTCAACGCCCGGGGAGCTGTTTTTT.

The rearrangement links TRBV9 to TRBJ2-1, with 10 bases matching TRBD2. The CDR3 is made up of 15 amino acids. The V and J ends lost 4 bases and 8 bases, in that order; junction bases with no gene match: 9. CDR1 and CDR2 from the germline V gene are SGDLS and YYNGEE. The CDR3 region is CASSLAPGTSDEQFF. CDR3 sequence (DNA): TGTGCCAGCAGCCTCGCCCCCGGGACTAGCGATGAGCAGTTCTTC.

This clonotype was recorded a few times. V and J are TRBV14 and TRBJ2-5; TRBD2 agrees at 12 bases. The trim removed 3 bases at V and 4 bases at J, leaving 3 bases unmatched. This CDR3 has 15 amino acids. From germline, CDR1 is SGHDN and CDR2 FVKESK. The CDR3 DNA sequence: TGTGCCAGCAGCCAGCTAGCGGGAGGGCCAGAGACCCAGTACTTC. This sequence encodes CASSQLAGGPETQYF.

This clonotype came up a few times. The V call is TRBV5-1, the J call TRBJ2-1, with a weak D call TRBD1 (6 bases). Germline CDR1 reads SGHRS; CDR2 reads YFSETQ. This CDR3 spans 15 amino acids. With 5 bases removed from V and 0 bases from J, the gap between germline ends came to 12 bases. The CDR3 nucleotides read TGCGCCAGCAGTTGGACAGCCGACTCCTACAATGAGCAGTTCTTC. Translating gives CASSWTADSYNEQFF.

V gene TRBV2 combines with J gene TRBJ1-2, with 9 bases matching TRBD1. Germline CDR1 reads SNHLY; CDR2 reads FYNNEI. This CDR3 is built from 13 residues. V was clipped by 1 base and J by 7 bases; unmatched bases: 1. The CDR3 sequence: CASSEGTGVGYTF. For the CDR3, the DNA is TGTGCCAGCAGTGAAGGGACAGGGGTTGGCTACACCTTC.

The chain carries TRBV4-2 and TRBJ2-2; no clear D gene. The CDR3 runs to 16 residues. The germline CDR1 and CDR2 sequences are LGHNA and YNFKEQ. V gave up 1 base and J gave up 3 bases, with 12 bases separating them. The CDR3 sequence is CASSQVSLLDTGELFF. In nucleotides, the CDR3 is TGTGCCAGCAGCCAAGTGTCCCTCCTAGACACCGGGGAGCTGTTTTTT.

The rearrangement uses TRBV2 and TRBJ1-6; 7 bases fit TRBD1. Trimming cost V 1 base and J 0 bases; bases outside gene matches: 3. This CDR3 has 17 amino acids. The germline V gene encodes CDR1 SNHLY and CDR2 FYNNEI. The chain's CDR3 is CASSEGDSNSYNSPLHF. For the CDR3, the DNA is TGTGCCAGCAGTGAAGGGGACAGCAACTCCTATAATTCACCCCTCCACTTT.

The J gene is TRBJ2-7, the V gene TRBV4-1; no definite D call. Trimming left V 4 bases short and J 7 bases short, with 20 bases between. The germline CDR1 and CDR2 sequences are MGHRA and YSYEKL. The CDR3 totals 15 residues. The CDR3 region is CASSRSLSWAGEQYF. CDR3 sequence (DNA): TGCGCCAGCAGCCGATCCTTGAGCTGGGCAGGAGAGCAGTACTTC.

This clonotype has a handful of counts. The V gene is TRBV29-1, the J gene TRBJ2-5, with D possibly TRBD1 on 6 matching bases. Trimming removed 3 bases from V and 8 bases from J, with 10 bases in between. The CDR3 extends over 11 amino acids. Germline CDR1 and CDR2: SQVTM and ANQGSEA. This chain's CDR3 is CSVEGAATQYF. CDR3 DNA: TGCAGCGTTGAGGGGGCCGCCACCCAGTACTTC.

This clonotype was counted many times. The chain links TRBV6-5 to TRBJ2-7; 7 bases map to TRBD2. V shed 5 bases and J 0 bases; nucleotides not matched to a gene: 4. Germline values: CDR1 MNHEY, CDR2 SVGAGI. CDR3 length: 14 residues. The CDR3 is CASSPRETSYEQYF. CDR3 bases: TGTGCCAGCAGTCCGCGGGAGACCTCCTACGAGCAGTACTTC.

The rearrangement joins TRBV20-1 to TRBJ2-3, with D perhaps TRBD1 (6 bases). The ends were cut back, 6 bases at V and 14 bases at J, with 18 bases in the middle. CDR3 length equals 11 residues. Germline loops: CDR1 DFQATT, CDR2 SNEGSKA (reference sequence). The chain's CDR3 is CSASWGTSVYF. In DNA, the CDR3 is TGCAGTGCGAGCTGGGGGACATCGGTGTATTTT.

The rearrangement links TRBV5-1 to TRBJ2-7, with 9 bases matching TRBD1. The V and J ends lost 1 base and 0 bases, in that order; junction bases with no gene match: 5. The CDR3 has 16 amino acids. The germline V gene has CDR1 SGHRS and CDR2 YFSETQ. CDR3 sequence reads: CASSLMGQGLSYEQYF. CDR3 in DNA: TGCGCCAGCAGCTTGATGGGACAGGGCCTCTCCTACGAGCAGTACTTC.

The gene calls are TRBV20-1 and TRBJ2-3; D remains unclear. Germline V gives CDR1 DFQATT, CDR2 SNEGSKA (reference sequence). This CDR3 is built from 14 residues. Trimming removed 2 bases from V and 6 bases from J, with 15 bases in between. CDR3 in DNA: TGCAGTGCTAGATCGCGCCAGTCGATGGATACGCAGTATTTT. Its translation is CSARSRQSMDTQYF.

CDR3 sequence reads: CASSPDRISYNEQFF. DNA of the CDR3: TGTGCCAGCAGTCCCGACAGAATCTCCTACAATGAGCAGTTCTTC. The chain is built from TRBV6-5 and TRBJ2-1; the D gene is possibly TRBD1 (5 bases). This CDR3 comprises 15 residues. Trimming took off 5 bases at V and 0 bases at J, with 11 bases between the two ends. Germline V CDR1 and CDR2: MNHEY, SVGAGI.

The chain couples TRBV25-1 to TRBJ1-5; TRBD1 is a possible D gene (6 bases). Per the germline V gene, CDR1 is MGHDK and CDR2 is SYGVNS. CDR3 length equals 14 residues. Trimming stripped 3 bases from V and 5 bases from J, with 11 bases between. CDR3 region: CASSDGAGDQPQHF. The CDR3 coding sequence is TGTGCCAGCAGTGACGGGGCAGGGGATCAGCCCCAGCATTTT.

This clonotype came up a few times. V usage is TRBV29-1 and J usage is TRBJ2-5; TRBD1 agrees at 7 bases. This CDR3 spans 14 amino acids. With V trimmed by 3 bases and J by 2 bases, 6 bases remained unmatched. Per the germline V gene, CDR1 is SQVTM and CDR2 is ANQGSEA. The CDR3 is CSVDLGQPQETQYF. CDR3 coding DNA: TGCAGCGTTGATCTGGGACAGCCACAAGAGACCCAGTACTTC.

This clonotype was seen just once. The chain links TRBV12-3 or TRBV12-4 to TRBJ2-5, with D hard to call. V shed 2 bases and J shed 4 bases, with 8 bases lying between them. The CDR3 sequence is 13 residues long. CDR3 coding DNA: TGTGCCAGCAGTTTATTTGCGCGAGAGACCCAGTACTTC. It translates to CASSLFARETQYF.

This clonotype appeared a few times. The CDR3 DNA follows: TGTGCCAGCAGCGTAGTTCCGGGAGGGACCTACGAGCAGTACTTC. Translation gives CASSVVPGGTYEQYF. This chain joins TRBV9 and TRBJ2-7; 8 bases fit TRBD2. Germline CDR1 is SGDLS and CDR2 is YYNGEE. This CDR3 comprises 15 residues. J lost 2 bases, V lost 0 bases, and 4 bases had no gene match.

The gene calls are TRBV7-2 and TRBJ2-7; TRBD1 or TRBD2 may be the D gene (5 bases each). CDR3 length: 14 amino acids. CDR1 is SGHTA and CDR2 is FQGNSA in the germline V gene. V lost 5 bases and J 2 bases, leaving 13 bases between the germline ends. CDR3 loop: CASSPRAGTYEQYF. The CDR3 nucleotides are TGTGCCAGCAGCCCGCGGGCAGGGACCTACGAGCAGTACTTC.

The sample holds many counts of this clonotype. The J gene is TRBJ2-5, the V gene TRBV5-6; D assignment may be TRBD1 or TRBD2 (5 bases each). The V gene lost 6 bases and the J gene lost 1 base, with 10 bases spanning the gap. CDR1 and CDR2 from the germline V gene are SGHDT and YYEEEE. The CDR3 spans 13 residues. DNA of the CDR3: TGTGCCAGCAACGGGGACCGCCAAGAGACCCAGTACTTC. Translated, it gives CASNGDRQETQYF.